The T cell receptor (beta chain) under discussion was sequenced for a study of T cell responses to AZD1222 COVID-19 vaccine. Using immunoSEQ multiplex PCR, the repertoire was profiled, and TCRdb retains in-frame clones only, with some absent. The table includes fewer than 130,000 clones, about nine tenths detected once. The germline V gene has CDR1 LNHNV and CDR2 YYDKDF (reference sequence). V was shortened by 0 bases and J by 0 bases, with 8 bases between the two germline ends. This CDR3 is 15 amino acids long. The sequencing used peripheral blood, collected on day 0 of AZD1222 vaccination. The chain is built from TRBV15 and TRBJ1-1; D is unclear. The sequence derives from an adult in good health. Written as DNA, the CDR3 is TGTGCCACCAGCAGAGAACCCAGGATGAACACTGAAGCTTTCTTT. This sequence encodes CATSREPRMNTEAFF. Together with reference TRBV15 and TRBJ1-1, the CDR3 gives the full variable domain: DAMVIQNPRYQVTQFGKPVTLSCSQTLNHNVMYWYQQKSSQAPKLLFHYYDKDFNNEADTPDNFQSRRPNTSFCFLDIRSPGLGDTAMYLCATSREPRMNTEAFFGQGTRLTVV.